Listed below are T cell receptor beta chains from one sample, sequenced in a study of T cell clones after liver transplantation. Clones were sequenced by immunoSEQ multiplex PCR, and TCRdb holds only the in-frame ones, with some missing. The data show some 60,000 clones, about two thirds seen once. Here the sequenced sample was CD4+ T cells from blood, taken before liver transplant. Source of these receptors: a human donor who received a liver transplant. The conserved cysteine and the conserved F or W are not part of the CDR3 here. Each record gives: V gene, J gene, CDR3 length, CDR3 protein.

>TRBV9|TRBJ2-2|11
ASGSRRTGELF
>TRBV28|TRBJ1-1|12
ASSLTGTNTEAF
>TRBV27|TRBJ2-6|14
ASSLGSGSGANVLT
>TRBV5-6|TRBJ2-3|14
ASSLITGGFTDTQY
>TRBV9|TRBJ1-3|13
ASSVAPGAGNTIY
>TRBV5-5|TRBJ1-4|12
ASSPPATNEKLF
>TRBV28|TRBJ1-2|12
ASSTQGARYGYT
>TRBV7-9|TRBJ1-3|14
ASSYVSGTGGNTIY
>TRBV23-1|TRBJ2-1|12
ASSLAGGSYEQF
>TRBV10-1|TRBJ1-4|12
ASSEPVGREKLF